This TCR beta chain was sequenced during a study of blood T cells in healthy people across ages. The study's findings and limits: Unsorted PBMCs ruled out conclusive naive versus antigen-experienced comparison. Estimates of total diversity, which came from one million sequenced T cells, were considered to be underestimates.

Trimming took 0 bases from V and 8 from J, leaving 13 bases between them. The CDR3 extends over 13 amino acids. In germline, CDR1 is DFQATT, CDR2 SNEGSKA (reference sequence). With regard to this clonotype: No antigen is known for it.

A J-beta primer mix and a sample-barcoded 5' primer were used in a second PCR of about 6 to 12 cycles. Each cDNA molecule carried a tag from a template-switch adaptor that contained 12 random nucleotides. TCRdb ran MiXCR on the 5' RACE reads and lists one entry per CDR3 protein. The sample consists of about a million distinct CDR3 sequences, about two fifths of them appearing once. Donors ranged from roughly 6 to 100 years old and were healthy Caucasians in Russia. Sequences were obtained from blood. The receptor comes from a man between 18 and 29 years old in good health. This sequence joins TRBV20-1 and TRBJ1-1; D call uncertain. CDR3 region: CSAREPQAREAFF. In DNA, the CDR3 is TGCAGTGCTAGAGAGCCCCAGGCCCGGGAAGCTTTCTTT.